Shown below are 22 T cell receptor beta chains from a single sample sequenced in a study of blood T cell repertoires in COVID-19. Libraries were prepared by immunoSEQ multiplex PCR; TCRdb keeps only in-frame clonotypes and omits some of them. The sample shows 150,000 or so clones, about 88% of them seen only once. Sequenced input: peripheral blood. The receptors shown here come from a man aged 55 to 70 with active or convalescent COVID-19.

The CDR3 region has the DNA TGTGCCTGGAGTGATAGGGACAGGCTCTACGAGCAGTACTTC. It specifies CAWSDRDRLYEQYF. The chain carries TRBV30 and TRBJ2-7; 8 bases are a match to TRBD1. This CDR3 region has 14 residues. Trimming took 1 base from V and 3 from J; bases not matched to a gene: 5. Germline CDR1 GTSNPN, CDR2 SVGIG (reference sequence).

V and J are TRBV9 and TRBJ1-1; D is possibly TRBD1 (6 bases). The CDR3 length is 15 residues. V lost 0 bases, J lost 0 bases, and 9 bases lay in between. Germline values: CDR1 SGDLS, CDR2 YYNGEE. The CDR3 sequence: CASSVGTAMNTEAFF. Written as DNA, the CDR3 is TGTGCCAGCAGCGTAGGGACAGCCATGAACACTGAAGCTTTCTTT.

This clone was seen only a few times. CDR3 region: CASSSGTSGSDHHEQYF. The CDR3 DNA follows: TGCGCCAGCAGCTCCGGGACTAGCGGGAGTGATCACCACGAGCAGTACTTC. V is TRBV5-1 and J is TRBJ2-7; TRBD2 matches at 14 bases. The CDR3 length is 17 residues. With 3 bases clipped from V and 5 bases from J, the junction kept 10 bases outside the gene matches. Germline loops: CDR1 SGHRS, CDR2 YFSETQ.

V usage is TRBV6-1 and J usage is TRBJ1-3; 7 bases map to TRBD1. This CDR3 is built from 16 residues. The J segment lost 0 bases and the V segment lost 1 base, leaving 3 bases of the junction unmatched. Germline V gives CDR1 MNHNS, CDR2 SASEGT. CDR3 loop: CASSEGAGGSGNTIYF. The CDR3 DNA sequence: TGTGCCAGCAGTGAAGGAGCAGGGGGCTCTGGAAACACCATATATTTT.

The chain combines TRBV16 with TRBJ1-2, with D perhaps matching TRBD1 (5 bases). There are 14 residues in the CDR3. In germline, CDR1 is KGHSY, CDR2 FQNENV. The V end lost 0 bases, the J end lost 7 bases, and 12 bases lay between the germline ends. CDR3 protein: CASSQSGGASGYTF. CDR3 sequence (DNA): TGTGCCAGCAGCCAATCCGGCGGGGCCAGTGGCTACACCTTC.

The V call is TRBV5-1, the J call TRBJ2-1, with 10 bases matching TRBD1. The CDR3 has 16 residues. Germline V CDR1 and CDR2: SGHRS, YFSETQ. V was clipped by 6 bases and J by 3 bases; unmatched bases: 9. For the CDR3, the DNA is TGCGCCAGCACCAAGACAGGGGGCGCTGGCTACAATGAGCAGTTCTTC. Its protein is CASTKTGGAGYNEQFF.

CDR3 sequence reads: CASSWTDPYTDTQYF. The CDR3 DNA reads as TGTGCCAGCAGCTGGACAGACCCTTACACAGATACGCAGTATTTT. The gene calls are TRBV6-6 and TRBJ2-3; D possibly corresponds to TRBD1 (6 bases). Trimming left V 6 bases short and J 2 bases short, with 15 bases between. There are 15 residues in the CDR3. Per the germline V gene, CDR1 is MNHNY and CDR2 is SVGAGI (reference sequence).

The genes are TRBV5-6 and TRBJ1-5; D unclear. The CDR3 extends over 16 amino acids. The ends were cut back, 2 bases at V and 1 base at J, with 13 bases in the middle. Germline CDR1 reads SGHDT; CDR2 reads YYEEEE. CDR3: CASSFYGVRSNQPQHF. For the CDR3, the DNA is TGTGCCAGCAGCTTTTACGGGGTTCGGAGCAATCAGCCCCAGCATTTT.

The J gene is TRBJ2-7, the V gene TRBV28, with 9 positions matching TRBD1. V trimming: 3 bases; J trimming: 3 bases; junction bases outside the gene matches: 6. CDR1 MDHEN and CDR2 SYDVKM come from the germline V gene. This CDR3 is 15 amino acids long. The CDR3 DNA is TGTGCCAGCAGTTTCTCGGGACAGGGAAGCTACGAGCAGTACTTC. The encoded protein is CASSFSGQGSYEQYF.

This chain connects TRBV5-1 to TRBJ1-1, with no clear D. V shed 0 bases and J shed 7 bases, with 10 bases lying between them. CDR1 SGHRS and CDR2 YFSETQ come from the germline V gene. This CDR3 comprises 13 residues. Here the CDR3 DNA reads TGCGCCAGCAGCTTGGGGACCGGGGATGAAGCTTTCTTT. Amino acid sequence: CASSLGTGDEAFF.

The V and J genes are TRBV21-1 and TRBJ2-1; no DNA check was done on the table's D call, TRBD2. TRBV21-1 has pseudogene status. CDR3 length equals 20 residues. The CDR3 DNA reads TGTGCCAGCAGCAAAAGCACGCCTCCTATAGCGGGGGGGAAGTCAGGGGAGCAGTTCTTC. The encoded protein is CASSKSTPPIAGGKSGEQFF.

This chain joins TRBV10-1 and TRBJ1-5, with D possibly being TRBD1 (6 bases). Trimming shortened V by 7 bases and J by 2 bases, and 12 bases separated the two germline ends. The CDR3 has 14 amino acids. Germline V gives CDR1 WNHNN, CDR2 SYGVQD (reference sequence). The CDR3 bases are TGCGCCAGCATCACGACAGGAGGCAATCAGCCCCAGCATTTT. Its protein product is CASITTGGNQPQHF.

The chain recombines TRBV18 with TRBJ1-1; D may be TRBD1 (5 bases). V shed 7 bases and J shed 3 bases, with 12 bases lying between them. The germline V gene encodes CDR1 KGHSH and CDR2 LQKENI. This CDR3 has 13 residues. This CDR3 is CASCRGGDTEAFF. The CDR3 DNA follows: TGTGCCAGCTGCCGGGGGGGGGACACTGAAGCTTTCTTT.

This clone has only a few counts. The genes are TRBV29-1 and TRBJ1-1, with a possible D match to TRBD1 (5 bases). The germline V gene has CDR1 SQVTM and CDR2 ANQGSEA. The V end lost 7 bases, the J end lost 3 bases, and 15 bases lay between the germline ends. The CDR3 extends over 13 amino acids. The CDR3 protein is CSAEEGDYTEAFF. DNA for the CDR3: TGCAGCGCCGAAGAAGGGGACTACACTGAAGCTTTCTTT.

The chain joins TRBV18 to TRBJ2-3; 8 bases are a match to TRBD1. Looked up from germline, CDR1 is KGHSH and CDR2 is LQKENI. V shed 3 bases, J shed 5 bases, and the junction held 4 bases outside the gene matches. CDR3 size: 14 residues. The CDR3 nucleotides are TGTGCCAGCTCACCTTCCACAGGGGGAGATACGCAGTATTTT. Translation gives CASSPSTGGDTQYF.

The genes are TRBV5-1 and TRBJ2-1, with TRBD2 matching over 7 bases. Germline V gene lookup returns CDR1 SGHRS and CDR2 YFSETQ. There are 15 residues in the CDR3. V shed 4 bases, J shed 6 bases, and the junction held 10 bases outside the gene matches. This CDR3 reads CASSVTSLRGNEQFF. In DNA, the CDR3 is TGCGCCAGCAGCGTGACTAGCCTGAGAGGCAATGAGCAGTTCTTC.

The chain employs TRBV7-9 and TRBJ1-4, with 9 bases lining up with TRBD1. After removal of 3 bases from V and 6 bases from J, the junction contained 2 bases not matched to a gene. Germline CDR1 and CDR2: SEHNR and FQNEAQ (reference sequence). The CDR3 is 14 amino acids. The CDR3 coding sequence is TGTGCCAGCAGCTTCGGGACAGGGTATGAAAAACTGTTTTTT. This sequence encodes CASSFGTGYEKLFF.

The CDR3 region has the DNA TGTGCCAGCAGGGGTACAGGGGTCCCTCGGGCCCTCCACTTT. It is translated as CASRGTGVPRALHF. The chain joins TRBV2 to TRBJ1-6, with 7 bases that match TRBD1. CDR3 length equals 14 residues. The trim removed 6 bases at V and 14 bases at J, leaving 13 bases unmatched. The germline CDR1 and CDR2 sequences are SNHLY and FYNNEI.

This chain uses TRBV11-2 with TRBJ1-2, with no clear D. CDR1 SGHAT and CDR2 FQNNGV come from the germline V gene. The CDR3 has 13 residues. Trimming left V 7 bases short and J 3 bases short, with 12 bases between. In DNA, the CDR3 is TGTGCCAGCACCAAAGGTACAGACTATGGCTACACCTTC. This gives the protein CASTKGTDYGYTF.

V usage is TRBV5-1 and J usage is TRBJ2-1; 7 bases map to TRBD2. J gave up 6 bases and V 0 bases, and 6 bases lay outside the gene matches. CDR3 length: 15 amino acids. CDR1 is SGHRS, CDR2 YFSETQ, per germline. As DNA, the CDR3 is TGCGCCAGCAGCTTGGGGGTGACTAGCCGCAATGAGCAGTTCTTC. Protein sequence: CASSLGVTSRNEQFF.

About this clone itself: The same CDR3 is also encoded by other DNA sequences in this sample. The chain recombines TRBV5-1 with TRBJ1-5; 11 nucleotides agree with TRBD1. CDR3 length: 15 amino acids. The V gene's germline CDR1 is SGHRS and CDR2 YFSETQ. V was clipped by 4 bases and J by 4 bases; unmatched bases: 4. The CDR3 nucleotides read TGCGCCAGCAGCCTAGGACAGGGGGCAAATCAGCCCCAGCATTTT. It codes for CASSLGQGANQPQHF.

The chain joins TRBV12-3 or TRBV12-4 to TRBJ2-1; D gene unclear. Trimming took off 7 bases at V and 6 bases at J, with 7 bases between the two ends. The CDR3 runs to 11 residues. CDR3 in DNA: TGTGCCAGCAATATGCGCAATGAGCAGTTCTTC. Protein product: CASNMRNEQFF.